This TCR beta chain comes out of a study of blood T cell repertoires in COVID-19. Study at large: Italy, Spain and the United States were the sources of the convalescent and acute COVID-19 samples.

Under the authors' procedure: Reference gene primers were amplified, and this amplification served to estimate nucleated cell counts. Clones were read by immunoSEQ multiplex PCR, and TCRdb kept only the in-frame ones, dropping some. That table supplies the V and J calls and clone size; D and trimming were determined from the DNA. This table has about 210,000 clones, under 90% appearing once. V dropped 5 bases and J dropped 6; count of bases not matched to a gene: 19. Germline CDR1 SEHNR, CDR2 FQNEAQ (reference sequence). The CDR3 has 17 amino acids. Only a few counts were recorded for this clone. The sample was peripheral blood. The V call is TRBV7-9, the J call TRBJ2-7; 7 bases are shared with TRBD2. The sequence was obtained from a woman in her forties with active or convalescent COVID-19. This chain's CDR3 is CASSRAGTTLASPEQYF. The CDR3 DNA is TGTGCCAGCAGCCGCGCCGGGACTACCTTGGCTAGCCCCGAGCAGTACTTC.